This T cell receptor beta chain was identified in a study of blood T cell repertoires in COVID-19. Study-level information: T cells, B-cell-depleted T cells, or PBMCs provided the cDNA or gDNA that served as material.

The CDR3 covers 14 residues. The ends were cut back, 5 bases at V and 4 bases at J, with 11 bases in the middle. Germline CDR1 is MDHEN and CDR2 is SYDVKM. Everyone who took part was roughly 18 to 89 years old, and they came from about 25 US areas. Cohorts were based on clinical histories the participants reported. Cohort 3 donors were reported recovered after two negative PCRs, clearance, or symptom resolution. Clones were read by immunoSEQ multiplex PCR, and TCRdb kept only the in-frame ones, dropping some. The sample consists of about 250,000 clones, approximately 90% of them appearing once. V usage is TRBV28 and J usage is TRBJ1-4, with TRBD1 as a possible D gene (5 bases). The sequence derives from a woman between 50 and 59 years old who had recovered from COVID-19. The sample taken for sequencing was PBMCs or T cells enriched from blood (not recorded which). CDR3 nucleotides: TGTGCCAGCAGTCCGACAGAGAGTAATGAAAAACTGTTTTTT. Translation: CASSPTESNEKLFF.